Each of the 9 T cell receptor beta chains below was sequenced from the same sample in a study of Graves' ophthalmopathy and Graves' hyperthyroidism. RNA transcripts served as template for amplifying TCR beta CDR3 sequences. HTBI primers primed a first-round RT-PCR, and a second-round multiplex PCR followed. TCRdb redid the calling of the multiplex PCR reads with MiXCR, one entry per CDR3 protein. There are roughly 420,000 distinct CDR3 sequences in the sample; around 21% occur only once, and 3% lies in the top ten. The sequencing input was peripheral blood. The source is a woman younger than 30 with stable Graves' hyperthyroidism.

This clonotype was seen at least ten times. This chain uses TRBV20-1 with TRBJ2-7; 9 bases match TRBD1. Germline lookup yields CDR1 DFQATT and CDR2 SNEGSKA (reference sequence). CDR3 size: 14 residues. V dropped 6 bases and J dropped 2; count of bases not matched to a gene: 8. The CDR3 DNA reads TGCAGTGCGGATACCGGGACAGGGCCCTACGAGCAGTACTTC. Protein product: CSADTGTGPYEQYF.

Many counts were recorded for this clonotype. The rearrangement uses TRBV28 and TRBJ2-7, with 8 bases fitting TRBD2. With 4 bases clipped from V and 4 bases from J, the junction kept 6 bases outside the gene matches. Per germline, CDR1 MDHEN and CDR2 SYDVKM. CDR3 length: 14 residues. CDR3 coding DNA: TGTGCCAGCAGTTCTAGCGGGCTAGCTTACGAGCAGTACTTC. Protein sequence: CASSSSGLAYEQYF.

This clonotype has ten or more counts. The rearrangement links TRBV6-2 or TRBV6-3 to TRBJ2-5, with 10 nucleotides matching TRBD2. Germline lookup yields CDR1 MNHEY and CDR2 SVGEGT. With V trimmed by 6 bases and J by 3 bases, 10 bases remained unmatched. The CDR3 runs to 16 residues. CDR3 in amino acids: CASRERLAGSKETQYF. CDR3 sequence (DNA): TGTGCCAGCAGGGAACGACTAGCGGGTTCCAAAGAGACCCAGTACTTC.

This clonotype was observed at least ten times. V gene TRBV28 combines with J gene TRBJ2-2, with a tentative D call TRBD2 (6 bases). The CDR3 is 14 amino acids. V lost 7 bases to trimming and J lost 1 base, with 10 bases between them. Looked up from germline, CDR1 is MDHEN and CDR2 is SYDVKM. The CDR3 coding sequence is TGTGCCAGCACTACGGGACTGAACACCGGGGAGCTGTTTTTT. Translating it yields CASTTGLNTGELFF.

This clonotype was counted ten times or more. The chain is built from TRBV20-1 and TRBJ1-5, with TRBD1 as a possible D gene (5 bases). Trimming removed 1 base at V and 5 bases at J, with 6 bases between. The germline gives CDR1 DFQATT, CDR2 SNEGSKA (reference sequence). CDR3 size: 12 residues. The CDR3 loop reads CSARAGDQPQHF. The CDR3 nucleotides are TGCAGTGCTAGAGCGGGGGATCAGCCCCAGCATTTT.

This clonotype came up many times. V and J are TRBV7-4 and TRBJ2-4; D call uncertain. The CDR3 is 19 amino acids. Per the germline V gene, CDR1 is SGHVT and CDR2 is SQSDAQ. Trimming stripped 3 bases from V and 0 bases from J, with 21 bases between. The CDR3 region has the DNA TGTGCCAGCAGCTTGATAAAGCCTCAGATACCACTAGCCAAAAACATTCAGTACTTC. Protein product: CASSLIKPQIPLAKNIQYF.

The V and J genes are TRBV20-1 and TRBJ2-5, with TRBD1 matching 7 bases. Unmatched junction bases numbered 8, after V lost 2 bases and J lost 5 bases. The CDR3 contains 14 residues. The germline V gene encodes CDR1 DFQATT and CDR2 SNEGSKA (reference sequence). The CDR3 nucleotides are TGCAGTGCTAGACAGACAGGGTCACGGGAGACCCAGTACTTC. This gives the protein CSARQTGSRETQYF.

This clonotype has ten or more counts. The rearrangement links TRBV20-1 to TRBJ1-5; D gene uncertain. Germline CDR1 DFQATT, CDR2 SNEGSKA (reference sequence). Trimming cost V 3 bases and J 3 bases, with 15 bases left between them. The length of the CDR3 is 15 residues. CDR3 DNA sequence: TGCAGTGCTAGTAAGGCAGGAGGGAACAATCAGCCCCAGCATTTT. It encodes CSASKAGGNNQPQHF.

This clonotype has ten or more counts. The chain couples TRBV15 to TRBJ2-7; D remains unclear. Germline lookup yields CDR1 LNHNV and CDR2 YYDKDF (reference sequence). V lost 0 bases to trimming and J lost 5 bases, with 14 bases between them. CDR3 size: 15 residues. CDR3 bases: TGTGCCACCAGCAGAGATGGCAGTCCGTCTGACGAGCAGTACTTC. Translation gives CATSRDGSPSDEQYF.